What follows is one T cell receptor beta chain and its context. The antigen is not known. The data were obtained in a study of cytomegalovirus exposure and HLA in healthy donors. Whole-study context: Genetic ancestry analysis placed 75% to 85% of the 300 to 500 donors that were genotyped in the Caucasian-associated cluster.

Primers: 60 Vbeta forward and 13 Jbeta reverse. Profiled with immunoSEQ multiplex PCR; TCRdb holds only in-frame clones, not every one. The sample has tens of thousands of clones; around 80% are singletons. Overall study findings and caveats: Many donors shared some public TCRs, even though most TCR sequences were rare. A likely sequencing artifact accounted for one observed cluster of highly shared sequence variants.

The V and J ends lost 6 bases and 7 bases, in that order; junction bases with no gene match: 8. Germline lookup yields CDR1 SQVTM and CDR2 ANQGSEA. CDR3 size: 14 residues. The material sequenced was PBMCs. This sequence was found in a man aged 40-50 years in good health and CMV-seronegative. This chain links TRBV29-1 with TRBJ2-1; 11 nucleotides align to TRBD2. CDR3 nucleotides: TGCAGCGTACAACTAGCGGGAGTATCTAATGAGCAGTTCTTC. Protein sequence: CSVQLAGVSNEQFF.